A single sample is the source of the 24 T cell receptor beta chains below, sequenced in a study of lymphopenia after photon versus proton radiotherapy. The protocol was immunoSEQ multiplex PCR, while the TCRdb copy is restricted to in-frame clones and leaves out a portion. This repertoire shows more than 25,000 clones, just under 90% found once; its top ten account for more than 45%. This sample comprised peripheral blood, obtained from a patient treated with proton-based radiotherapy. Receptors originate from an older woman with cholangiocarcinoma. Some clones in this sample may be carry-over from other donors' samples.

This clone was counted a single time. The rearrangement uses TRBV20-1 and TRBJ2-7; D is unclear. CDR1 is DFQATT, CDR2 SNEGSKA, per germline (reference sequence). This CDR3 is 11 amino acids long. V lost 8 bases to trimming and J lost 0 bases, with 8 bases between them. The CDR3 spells CSPYSSYEQYF. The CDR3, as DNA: TGCAGTCCATATTCCTCCTACGAGCAGTACTTC.

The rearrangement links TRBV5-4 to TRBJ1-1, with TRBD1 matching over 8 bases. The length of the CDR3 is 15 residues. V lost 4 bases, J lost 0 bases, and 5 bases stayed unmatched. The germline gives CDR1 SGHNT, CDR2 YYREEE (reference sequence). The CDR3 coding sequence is TGTGCCAGCAGCCCGACAGGGGCTTTGAACACTGAAGCTTTCTTT. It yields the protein CASSPTGALNTEAFF.

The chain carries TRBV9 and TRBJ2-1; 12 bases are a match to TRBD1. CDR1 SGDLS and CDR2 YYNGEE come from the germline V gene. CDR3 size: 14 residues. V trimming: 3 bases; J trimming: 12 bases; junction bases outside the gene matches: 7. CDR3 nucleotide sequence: TGTGCCAGCAGCGGAGGGACAGGGGGCTCGTGGCAGTTCTTC. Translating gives CASSGGTGGSWQFF. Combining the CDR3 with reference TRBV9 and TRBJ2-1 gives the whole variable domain DSGVTQTPKHLITATGQRVTLRCSPRSGDLSVYWYQQSLDQGLQFLIQYYNGEERAKGNILERFSAQQFPDLHSELNLSSLELGDSALYFCASSGGTGGSWQFFGPGTRLTVL.

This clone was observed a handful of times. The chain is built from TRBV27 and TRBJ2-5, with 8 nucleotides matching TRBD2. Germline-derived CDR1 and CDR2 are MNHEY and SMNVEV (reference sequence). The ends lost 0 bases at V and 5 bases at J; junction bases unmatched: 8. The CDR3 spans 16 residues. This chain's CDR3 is CASSLSIGTSVETQYF. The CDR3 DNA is TGTGCCAGCAGTTTATCTATCGGGACTAGTGTTGAGACCCAGTACTTC.

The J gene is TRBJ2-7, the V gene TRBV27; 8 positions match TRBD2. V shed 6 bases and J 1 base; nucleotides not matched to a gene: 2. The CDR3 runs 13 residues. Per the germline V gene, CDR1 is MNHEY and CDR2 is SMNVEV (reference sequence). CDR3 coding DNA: TGTGCCAGCAGGGAGCGGGGGTCCTACGAGCAGTACTTC. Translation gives CASRERGSYEQYF.

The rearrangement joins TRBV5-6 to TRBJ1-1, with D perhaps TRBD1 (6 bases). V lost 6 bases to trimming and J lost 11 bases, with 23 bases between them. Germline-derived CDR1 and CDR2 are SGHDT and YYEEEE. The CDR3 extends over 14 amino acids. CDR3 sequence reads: CASNLRSGVFRAFF. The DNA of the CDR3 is TGTGCCAGCAACCTGCGGTCAGGGGTATTTAGGGCTTTCTTT.

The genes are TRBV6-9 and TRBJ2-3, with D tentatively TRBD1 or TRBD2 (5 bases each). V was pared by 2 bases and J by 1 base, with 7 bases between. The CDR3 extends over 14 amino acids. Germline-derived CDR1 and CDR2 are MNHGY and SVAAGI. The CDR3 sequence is CASSYGGGTDTQYF. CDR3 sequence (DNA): TGTGCCAGCAGTTATGGGGGAGGCACAGATACGCAGTATTTT.

CDR3: CASSLQGDNYGYTF. The DNA for the CDR3 is TGCGCCAGCAGCTTACAGGGGGATAACTATGGCTACACCTTC. The rearrangement joins TRBV5-1 to TRBJ1-2, with 8 bases that match TRBD1. V lost 2 bases and J lost 1; bases outside the gene matches: 1. Looked up from germline, CDR1 is SGHRS and CDR2 is YFSETQ. The CDR3 sequence is 14 residues long.

CDR3 loop: CASSPRVLGTEAFF. For the CDR3, the DNA is TGTGCCAGCTCCCCAAGGGTCCTGGGCACTGAAGCTTTCTTT. This sequence joins TRBV18 and TRBJ1-1; D uncertain. From germline, CDR1 is KGHSH and CDR2 LQKENI. V was clipped by 6 bases and J by 4 bases, with 15 bases between them. The CDR3 sequence is 14 residues long.

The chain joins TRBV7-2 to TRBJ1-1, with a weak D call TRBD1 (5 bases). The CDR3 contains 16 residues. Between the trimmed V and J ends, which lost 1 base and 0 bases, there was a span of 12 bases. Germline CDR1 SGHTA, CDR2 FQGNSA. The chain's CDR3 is CASSLGQRSMNTEAFF. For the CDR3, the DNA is TGTGCCAGCAGCTTAGGACAGCGATCTATGAACACTGAAGCTTTCTTT. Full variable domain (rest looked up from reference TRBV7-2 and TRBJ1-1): GAGVSQSPSNKVTEKGKDVELRCDPISGHTALYWYRQSLGQGLEFLIYFQGNSAPDKSGLPSDRFSAERTGGSVSTLTIQRTQQEDSAVYLCASSLGQRSMNTEAFFGQGTRLTVV.

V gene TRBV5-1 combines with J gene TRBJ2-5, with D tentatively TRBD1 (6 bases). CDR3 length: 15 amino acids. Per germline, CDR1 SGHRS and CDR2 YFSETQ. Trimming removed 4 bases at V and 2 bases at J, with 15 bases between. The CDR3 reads CASSRPETGQETQYF. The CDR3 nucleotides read TGCGCCAGCAGCCGACCGGAGACAGGACAAGAGACCCAGTACTTC.

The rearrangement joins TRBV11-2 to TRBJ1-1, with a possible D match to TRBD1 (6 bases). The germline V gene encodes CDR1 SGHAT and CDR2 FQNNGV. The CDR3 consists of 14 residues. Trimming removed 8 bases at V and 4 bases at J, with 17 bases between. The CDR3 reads CASAIGTPSTEAFF. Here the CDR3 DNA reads TGTGCCAGCGCCATAGGGACACCGTCCACTGAAGCTTTCTTT.

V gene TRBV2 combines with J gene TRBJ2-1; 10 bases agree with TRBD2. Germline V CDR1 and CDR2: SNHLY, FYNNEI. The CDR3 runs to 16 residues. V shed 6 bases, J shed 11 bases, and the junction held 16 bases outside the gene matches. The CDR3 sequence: CASSSQAGGTLGKQFF. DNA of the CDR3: TGTGCCAGCAGCTCACAAGCGGGGGGGACCCTAGGGAAGCAGTTCTTC.

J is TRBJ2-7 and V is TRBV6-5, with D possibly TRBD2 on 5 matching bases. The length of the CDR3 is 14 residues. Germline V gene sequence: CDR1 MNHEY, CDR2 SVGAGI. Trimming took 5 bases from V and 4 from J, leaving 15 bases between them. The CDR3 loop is CASSDYAGRYEQYF. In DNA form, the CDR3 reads TGTGCCAGCAGTGACTATGCCGGAAGGTACGAGCAGTACTTC.

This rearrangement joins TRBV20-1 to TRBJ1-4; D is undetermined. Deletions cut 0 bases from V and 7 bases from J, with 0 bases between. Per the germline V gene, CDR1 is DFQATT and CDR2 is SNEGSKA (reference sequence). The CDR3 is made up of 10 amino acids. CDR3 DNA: TGCAGTGCTAGAGATGAAAAACTGTTTTTT. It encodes CSARDEKLFF.

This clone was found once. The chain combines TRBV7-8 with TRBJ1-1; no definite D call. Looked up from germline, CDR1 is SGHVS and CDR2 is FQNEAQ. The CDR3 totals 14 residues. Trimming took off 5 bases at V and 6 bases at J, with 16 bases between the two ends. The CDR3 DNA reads TGTGCCAGCAGCCCACCGCGGGCGGGGTCTGAAGCTTTCTTT. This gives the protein CASSPPRAGSEAFF.

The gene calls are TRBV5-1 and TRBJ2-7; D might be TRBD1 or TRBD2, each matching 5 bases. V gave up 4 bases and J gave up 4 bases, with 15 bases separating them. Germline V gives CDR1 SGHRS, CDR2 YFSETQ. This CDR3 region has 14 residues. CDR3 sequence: CASSTAGTAYEQYF. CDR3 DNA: TGCGCCAGCAGCACCGCCGGGACCGCGTACGAGCAGTACTTC.

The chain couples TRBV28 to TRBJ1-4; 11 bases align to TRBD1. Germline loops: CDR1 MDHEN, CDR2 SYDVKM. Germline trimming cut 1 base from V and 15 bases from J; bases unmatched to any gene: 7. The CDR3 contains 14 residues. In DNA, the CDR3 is TGTGCCAGCAGTTTATCCGTTCGGGACAGGGGGGTGTTTTTT. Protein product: CASSLSVRDRGVFF.

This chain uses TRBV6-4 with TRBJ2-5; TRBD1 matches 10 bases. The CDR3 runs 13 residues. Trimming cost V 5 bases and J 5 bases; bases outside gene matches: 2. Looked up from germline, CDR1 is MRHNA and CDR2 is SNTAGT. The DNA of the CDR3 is TGTGCCAGCAGTCGGGACAGGGGTGAGACCCAGTACTTC. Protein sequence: CASSRDRGETQYF.

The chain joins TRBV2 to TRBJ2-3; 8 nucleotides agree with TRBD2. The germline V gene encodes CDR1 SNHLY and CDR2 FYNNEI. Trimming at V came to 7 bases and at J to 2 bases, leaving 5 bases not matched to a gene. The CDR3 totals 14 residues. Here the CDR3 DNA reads TGTGCCAGCACACCGGGGGGGTACACAGATACGCAGTATTTT. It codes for CASTPGGYTDTQYF. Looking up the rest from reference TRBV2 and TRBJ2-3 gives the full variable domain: EPEVTQTPSHQVTQMGQEVILRCVPISNHLYFYWYRQILGQKVEFLVSFYNNEISEKSEIFDDQFSVERPDGSNFTLKIRSTKLEDSAMYFCASTPGGYTDTQYFGPGTRLTVL.

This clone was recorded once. The CDR3 is CASSMQQGAYNSPLHF. For the CDR3, the DNA is TGTGCCAGCAGCATGCAACAGGGTGCCTATAATTCACCCCTCCACTTT. The chain employs TRBV9 and TRBJ1-6; a weak D match, TRBD1 (6 bases). V lost 4 bases to trimming and J lost 2 bases, with 13 bases between them. CDR3 length equals 16 residues. Germline CDR1 and CDR2: SGDLS and YYNGEE.

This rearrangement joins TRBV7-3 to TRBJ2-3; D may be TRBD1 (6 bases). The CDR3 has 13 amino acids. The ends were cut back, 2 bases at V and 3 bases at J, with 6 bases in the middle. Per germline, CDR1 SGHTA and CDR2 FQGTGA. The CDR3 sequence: CASSLDRTDTQYF. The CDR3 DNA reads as TGTGCCAGCAGCTTAGACAGGACAGATACGCAGTATTTT.

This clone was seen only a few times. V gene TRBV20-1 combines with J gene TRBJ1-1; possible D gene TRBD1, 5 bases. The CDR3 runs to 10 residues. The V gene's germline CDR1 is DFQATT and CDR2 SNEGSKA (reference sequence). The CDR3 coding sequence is TGCGGTGGACAGAACACTGAAGCTTTCTTT. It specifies CGGQNTEAFF.

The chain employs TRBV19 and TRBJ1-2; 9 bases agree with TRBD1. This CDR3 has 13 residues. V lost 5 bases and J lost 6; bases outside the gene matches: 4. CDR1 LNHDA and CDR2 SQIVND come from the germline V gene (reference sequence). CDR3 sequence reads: CASSQGQGNGYTF. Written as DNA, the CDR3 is TGTGCCAGTAGTCAAGGACAGGGGAATGGCTACACCTTC. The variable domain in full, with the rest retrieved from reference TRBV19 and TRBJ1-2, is DGGITQSPKYLFRKEGQNVTLSCEQNLNHDAMYWYRQDPGQGLRLIYYSQIVNDFQKGDIAEGYSVSREKKESFPLTVTSAQKNPTAFYLCASSQGQGNGYTFGSGTRLTVV.